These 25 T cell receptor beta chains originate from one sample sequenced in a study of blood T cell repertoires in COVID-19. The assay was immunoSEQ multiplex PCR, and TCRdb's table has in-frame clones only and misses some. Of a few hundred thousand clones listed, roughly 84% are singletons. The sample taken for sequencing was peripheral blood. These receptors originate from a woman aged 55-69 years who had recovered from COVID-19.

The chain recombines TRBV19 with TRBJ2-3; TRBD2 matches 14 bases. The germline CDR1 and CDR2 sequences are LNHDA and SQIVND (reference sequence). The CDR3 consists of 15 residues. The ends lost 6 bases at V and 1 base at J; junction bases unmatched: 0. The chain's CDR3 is CASRGLAGGTDTQYF. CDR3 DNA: TGTGCCAGTAGGGGACTAGCGGGGGGCACAGATACGCAGTATTTT.

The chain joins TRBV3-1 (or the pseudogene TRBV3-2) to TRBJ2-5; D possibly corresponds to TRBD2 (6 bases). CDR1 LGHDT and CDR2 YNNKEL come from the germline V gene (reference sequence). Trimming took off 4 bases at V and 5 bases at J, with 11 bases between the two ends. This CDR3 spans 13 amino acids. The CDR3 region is CASSPTSYETQYF. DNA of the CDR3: TGTGCCAGCAGCCCGACTAGTTATGAGACCCAGTACTTC.

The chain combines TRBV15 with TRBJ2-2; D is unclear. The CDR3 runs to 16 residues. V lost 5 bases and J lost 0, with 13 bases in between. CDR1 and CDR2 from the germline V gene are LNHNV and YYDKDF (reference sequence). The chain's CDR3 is CATSLGITANTGELFF. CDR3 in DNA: TGTGCCACCAGCCTAGGTATCACGGCGAACACCGGGGAGCTGTTTTTT. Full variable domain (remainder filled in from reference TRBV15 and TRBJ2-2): DAMVIQNPRYQVTQFGKPVTLSCSQTLNHNVMYWYQQKSSQAPKLLFHYYDKDFNNEADTPDNFQSRRPNTSFCFLDIRSPGLGDTAMYLCATSLGITANTGELFFGEGSRLTVL.

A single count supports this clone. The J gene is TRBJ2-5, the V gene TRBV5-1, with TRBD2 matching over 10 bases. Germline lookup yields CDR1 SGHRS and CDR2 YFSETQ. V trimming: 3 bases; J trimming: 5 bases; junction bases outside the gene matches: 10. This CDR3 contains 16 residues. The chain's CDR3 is CASSSLRASGGETQYF. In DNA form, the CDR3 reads TGCGCCAGCAGCTCTCTAAGGGCTAGCGGGGGTGAGACCCAGTACTTC.

The CDR3 sequence: CASSERGGSGEQFF. The DNA of the CDR3 is TGTGCCAGCAGTGAACGAGGGGGAAGTGGCGAGCAGTTCTTC. J is TRBJ2-1 and V is TRBV6-1; TRBD1 might be the D (6 bases). The germline CDR1 and CDR2 sequences are MNHNS and SASEGT. The CDR3 sequence is 14 residues long. The V gene lost 2 bases and the J gene lost 10 bases, with 15 bases spanning the gap.

The DNA of the CDR3 is TGTGCCACCAGCAGAGATAAGGGGACAGGGACTGAAGCTTTCTTT. It translates to CATSRDKGTGTEAFF. V usage is TRBV15 and J usage is TRBJ1-1, with 9 positions matching TRBD1. With V trimmed by 0 bases and J by 5 bases, 4 bases remained unmatched. The germline V gene encodes CDR1 LNHNV and CDR2 YYDKDF (reference sequence). This CDR3 is 15 amino acids long.

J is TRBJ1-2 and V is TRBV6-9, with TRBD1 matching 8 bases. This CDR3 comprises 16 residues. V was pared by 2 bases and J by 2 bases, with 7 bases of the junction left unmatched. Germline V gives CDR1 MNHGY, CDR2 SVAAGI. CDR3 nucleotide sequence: TGTGCCAGCAGTTATCGCAGGGGGCGACCGAACTATGGCTACACCTTC. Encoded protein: CASSYRRGRPNYGYTF.

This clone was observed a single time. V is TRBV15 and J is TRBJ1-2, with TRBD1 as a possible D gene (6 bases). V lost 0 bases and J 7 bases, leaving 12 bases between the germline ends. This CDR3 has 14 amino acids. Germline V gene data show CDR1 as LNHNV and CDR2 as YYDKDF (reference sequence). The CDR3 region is CATSRDLTGGGYTF. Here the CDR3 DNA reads TGTGCCACCAGCAGAGATCTGACAGGTGGTGGCTACACCTTC.

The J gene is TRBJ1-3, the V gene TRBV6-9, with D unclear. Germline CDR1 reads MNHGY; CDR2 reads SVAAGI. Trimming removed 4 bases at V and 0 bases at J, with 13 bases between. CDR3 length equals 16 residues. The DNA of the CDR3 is TGTGCCAGCAGTTGGTCCAGGATGAACTCTGGAAACACCATATATTTT. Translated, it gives CASSWSRMNSGNTIYF.

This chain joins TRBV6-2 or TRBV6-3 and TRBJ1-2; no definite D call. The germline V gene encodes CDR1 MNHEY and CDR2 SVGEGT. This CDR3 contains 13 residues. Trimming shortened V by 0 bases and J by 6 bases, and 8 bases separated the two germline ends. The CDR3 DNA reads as TGTGCCAGCAGTTACTCCGGAGGAGATGGCTACACCTTC. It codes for CASSYSGGDGYTF.

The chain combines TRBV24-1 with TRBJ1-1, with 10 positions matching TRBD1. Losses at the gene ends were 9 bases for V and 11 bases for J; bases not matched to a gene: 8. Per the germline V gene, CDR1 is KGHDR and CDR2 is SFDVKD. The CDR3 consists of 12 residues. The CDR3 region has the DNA TGTGCCACCTTATCGGACAGGGGGGAGGCTTTCTTT. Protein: CATLSDRGEAFF.

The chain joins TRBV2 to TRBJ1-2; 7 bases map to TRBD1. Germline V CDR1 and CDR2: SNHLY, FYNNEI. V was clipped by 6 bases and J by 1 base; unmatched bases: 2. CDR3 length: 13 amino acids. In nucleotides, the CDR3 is TGTGCCAGCAGGGGGGACAGTAACTATGGCTACACCTTC. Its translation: CASRGDSNYGYTF.

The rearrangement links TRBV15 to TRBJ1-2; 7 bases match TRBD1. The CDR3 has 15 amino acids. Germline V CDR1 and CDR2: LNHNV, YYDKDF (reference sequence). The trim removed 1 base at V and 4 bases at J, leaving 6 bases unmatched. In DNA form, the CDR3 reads TGTGCCACCAGCAGAGGCGCGGGACAGCTCTATGGCTACACCTTC. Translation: CATSRGAGQLYGYTF. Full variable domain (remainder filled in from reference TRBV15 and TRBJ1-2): DAMVIQNPRYQVTQFGKPVTLSCSQTLNHNVMYWYQQKSSQAPKLLFHYYDKDFNNEADTPDNFQSRRPNTSFCFLDIRSPGLGDTAMYLCATSRGAGQLYGYTFGSGTRLTVV.

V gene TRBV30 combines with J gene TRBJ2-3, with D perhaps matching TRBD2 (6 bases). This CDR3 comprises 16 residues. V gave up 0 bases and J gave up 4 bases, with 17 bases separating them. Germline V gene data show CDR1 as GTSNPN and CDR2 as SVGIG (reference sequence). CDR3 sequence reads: CAWSVEGPSDPDTQYF. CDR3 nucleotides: TGTGCCTGGAGTGTGGAGGGTCCTTCGGACCCAGATACGCAGTATTTT.

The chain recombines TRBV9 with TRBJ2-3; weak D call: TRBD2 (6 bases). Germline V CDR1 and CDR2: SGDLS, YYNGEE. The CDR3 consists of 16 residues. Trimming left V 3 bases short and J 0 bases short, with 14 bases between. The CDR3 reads CASSDRRDGSTDTQYF. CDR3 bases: TGTGCCAGCAGCGACCGGAGGGACGGCAGCACAGATACGCAGTATTTT.

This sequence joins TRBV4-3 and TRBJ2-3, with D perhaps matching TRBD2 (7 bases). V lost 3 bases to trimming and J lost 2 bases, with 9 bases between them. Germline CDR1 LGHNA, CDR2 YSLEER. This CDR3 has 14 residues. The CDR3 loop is CASSHRGATDTQYF. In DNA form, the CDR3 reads TGCGCCAGCAGCCATCGGGGGGCCACAGATACGCAGTATTTT.

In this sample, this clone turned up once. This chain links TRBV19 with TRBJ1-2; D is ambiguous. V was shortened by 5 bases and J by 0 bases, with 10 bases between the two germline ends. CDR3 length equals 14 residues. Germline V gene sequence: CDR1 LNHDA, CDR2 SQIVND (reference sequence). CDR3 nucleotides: TGTGCCAGTAGTTTTACAATCTCTAACTATGGCTACACCTTC. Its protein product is CASSFTISNYGYTF.

The CDR3 sequence: CASSQDRDTGNTIYF. CDR3 in DNA: TGTGCCAGCAGCCAAGACAGGGATACTGGAAACACCATATATTTT. J is TRBJ1-3 and V is TRBV4-2, with a tentative D call TRBD1 (5 bases). The CDR3 runs 15 residues. Trimming pared 0 bases from V and 2 bases from J, leaving 8 bases between. Germline assignment: CDR1 LGHNA and CDR2 YNFKEQ.

In DNA, the CDR3 is TGTGCCAGCCTCGTCCCTAACTATGGCTACACCTTC. It translates to CASLVPNYGYTF. V is TRBV2 and J is TRBJ1-2; D remains unclear. Trimming removed 8 bases from V and 0 bases from J, with 7 bases in between. The germline gives CDR1 SNHLY, CDR2 FYNNEI. The CDR3 has 12 residues.

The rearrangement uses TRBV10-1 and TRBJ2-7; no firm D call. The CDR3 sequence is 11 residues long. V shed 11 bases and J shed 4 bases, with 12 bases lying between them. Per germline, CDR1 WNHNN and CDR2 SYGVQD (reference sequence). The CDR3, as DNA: TGCGCCCCTTCAGGCCATTACGAGCAGTACTTC. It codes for CAPSGHYEQYF.

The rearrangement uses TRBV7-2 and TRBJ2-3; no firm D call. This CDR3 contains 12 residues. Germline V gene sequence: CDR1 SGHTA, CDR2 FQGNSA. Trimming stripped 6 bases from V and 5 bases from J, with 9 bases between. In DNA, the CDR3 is TGTGCCAGCAGGGCGGAAGGAGATACGCAGTATTTT. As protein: CASRAEGDTQYF.

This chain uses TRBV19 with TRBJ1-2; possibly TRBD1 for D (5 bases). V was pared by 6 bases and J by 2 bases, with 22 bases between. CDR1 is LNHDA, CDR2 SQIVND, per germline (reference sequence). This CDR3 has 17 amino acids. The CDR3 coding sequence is TGTGCCAGTAGCGTACTGGGTACAGGTCTGGACAACTATGGCTACACCTTC. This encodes CASSVLGTGLDNYGYTF. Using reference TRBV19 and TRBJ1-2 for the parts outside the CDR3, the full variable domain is DGGITQSPKYLFRKEGQNVTLSCEQNLNHDAMYWYRQDPGQGLRLIYYSQIVNDFQKGDIAEGYSVSREKKESFPLTVTSAQKNPTAFYLCASSVLGTGLDNYGYTFGSGTRLTVV.

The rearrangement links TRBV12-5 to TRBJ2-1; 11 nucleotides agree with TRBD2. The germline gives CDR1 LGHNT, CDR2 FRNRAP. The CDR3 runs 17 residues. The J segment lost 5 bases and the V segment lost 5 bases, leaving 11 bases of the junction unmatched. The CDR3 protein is CASGPYTGTSGNNEQFF. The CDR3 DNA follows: TGTGCTAGTGGTCCCTACACCGGGACTAGCGGAAACAATGAGCAGTTCTTC.

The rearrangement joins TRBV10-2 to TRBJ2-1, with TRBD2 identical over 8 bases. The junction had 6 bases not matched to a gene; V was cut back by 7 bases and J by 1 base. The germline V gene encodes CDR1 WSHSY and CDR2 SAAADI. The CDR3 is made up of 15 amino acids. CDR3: CASTVTSGSYNEQFF. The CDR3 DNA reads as TGCGCCAGCACTGTAACTAGCGGTTCCTACAATGAGCAGTTCTTC.

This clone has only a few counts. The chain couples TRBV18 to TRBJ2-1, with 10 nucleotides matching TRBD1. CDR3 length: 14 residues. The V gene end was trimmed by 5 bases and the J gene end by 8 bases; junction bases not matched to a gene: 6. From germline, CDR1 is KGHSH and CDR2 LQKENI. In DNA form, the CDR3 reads TGTGCCAGCTCAATTACCGGGACAGGGGATGAGCAGTTCTTC. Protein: CASSITGTGDEQFF.